The 32 T cell receptor beta chains below come from one sample, sequenced in a study of cytomegalovirus exposure and HLA in healthy donors. 13 Jbeta primers and 60 Vbeta primers were used for the PCR. Profiled with immunoSEQ multiplex PCR; TCRdb holds only in-frame clones, not every one. The repertoire holds about 130,000 clones, with about 83% as singletons. Sequencing was done on a sample of PBMCs. These receptors originate from a woman aged 40 to 50 in good health and CMV-seropositive.

This sequence joins TRBV6-5 and TRBJ2-5; D possibly corresponds to TRBD1 (6 bases). This CDR3 region has 16 residues. V was clipped by 0 bases and J by 4 bases, with 15 bases between them. Germline-derived CDR1 and CDR2 are MNHEY and SVGAGI. CDR3 region: CASSYSIGGQGETQYF. Here the CDR3 DNA reads TGTGCCAGCAGTTACTCGATAGGGGGTCAAGGAGAGACCCAGTACTTC.

The genes are TRBV5-6 and TRBJ1-4, with D possibly TRBD1 on 5 matching bases. V lost 2 bases and J lost 7, with 15 bases in between. This CDR3 contains 15 residues. CDR1 SGHDT and CDR2 YYEEEE come from the germline V gene. The CDR3 loop reads CASSFSGGRGEKLFF. The CDR3 DNA sequence: TGTGCCAGCAGCTTCTCCGGGGGAAGGGGTGAAAAACTGTTTTTT.

V gene TRBV4-1 combines with J gene TRBJ1-5; 7 nucleotides align to TRBD1. There are 15 residues in the CDR3. Looked up from germline, CDR1 is MGHRA and CDR2 is YSYEKL. The CDR3 sequence: CLEGQAFAGNQPQHF. The CDR3 coding sequence is TGCTTGGAAGGACAGGCCTTTGCGGGCAATCAGCCCCAGCATTTT.

This clone was detected a few times. The CDR3 loop is CASSAVPGQGGYTF. The CDR3 DNA is TGTGCCAGCAGTGCGGTACCGGGACAGGGAGGCTACACCTTC. This chain links TRBV2 with TRBJ1-2; 9 bases fit TRBD1. The CDR3 runs 14 residues. Germline trimming cut 4 bases from V and 8 bases from J; bases unmatched to any gene: 8. CDR1 SNHLY and CDR2 FYNNEI come from the germline V gene.

This chain joins TRBV6-5 and TRBJ2-3, with D tentatively TRBD2 (6 bases). CDR3 length: 15 residues. With 0 bases removed from V and 5 bases from J, the gap between germline ends came to 12 bases. Germline lookup yields CDR1 MNHEY and CDR2 SVGAGI. The CDR3, as DNA: TGTGCCAGCAGTTACTCGGCGGGTAGCGGAGATACGCAGTATTTT. Its protein is CASSYSAGSGDTQYF.

The chain employs TRBV5-1 and TRBJ2-2; TRBD2 matches at 7 bases. Germline CDR1 and CDR2: SGHRS and YFSETQ. J lost 4 bases, V lost 2 bases, and 14 bases had no gene match. The CDR3 covers 18 residues. The CDR3 here is CASSFGAGVTQGTGELFF. The CDR3 bases are TGCGCCAGCAGCTTCGGGGCGGGAGTAACCCAGGGCACCGGGGAGCTGTTTTTT.

The chain couples TRBV5-1 to TRBJ2-1; 10 bases are a match to TRBD1. The CDR3 totals 17 residues. The junction had 9 bases not matched to a gene; V was cut back by 2 bases and J by 4 bases. From germline, CDR1 is SGHRS and CDR2 YFSETQ. CDR3 sequence reads: CASSFDRGPSSYNEQFF. DNA for the CDR3: TGCGCCAGCAGCTTTGACAGGGGGCCGTCCAGTTACAATGAGCAGTTCTTC.

The chain joins TRBV23-1 to TRBJ2-1; D is unclear. TRBV23-1 is identified as an open reading frame with a role that is uncertain. The CDR3 runs to 17 residues. V was clipped by 3 bases and J by 4 bases, with 19 bases between them. The CDR3 DNA reads as TGCGCCAGCAGTCATATCGAGATTTCCCCCTTTTACAATGAGCAGTTCTTC. It translates to CASSHIEISPFYNEQFF.

The genes are TRBV5-6 and TRBJ1-2; D uncertain. This CDR3 has 13 amino acids. Germline loops: CDR1 SGHDT, CDR2 YYEEEE. V dropped 0 bases and J dropped 5 bases, with 8 bases sitting between them. CDR3 loop: CASSLAAEYGYTF. CDR3 DNA sequence: TGTGCCAGCAGCTTGGCAGCGGAGTATGGCTACACCTTC.

V gene TRBV5-1 combines with J gene TRBJ2-5, with TRBD2 identical over 14 bases. With the DNA end fitting TRBJ2-7 better, the J assignment may be wrong. The CDR3 is made up of 18 amino acids. Germline values: CDR1 SGHRS, CDR2 YFSETQ. In DNA form, the CDR3 reads TGCGCCAGCAGCTACGGGACTAGCGGGAGCCAGAGCTCCTACGAGCAGTACTTC. It yields the protein CASSYGTSGSQSSYEQYF.

The chain carries TRBV20-1 and TRBJ2-5, with D maybe TRBD2 (5 bases). The CDR3 contains 11 residues. From germline, CDR1 is DFQATT and CDR2 SNEGSKA (reference sequence). Trimming pared 6 bases from V and 7 bases from J, leaving 12 bases between. The CDR3: CSAITAGTQYF. The DNA for the CDR3 is TGCAGTGCCATCACCGCGGGGACCCAGTACTTC.

The V gene is TRBV16, the J gene TRBJ2-5, with D perhaps TRBD1 (6 bases). The CDR3 extends over 14 amino acids. CDR1 is KGHSY, CDR2 FQNENV, per germline. Trimming shortened V by 2 bases and J by 5 bases, and 12 bases separated the two germline ends. CDR3 nucleotides: TGTGCCAGCAGCCAAGGAACAGGGTGGGAGACCCAGTACTTC. Protein product: CASSQGTGWETQYF.

The chain employs TRBV7-3 and TRBJ1-2, with a possible D match to TRBD1 (6 bases). The germline V gene has CDR1 SGHTA and CDR2 FQGTGA. This CDR3 spans 17 amino acids. Trimming removed 5 bases at V and 1 base at J, with 20 bases between. In DNA form, the CDR3 reads TGTGCCAGCAGCCGGGGACCCCGACAGGAACATAACTATGGCTACACCTTC. Amino acids: CASSRGPRQEHNYGYTF. The full variable domain, its missing parts supplied by reference TRBV7-3 and TRBJ1-2, is GAGVSQTPSNKVTEKGKYVELRCDPISGHTALYWYRQSLGQGPEFLIYFQGTGAADDSGLPNDRFFAVRPEGSVSTLKIQRTERGDSAVYLCASSRGPRQEHNYGYTFGSGTRLTVV.

The chain couples TRBV19 to TRBJ1-4; 8 bases are shared with TRBD1. Trimming took 7 bases from V and 8 from J; bases not matched to a gene: 9. This CDR3 contains 14 residues. Germline V lookup: CDR1 LNHDA, CDR2 SQIVND (reference sequence). As DNA, the CDR3 is TGTGCCAGTAAAAACAGGGGGTCAGAGGAAAAACTGTTTTTT. This sequence encodes CASKNRGSEEKLFF.

The V and J genes are TRBV11-2 and TRBJ2-7; D is unclear. The V end was cut by 2 bases, the J end by 2 bases, with 10 bases between. Germline V lookup: CDR1 SGHAT, CDR2 FQNNGV. This CDR3 is 14 amino acids long. CDR3 in DNA: TGTGCCAGCAGCTTACGCGACATCACCTACGAGCAGTACTTC. It translates to CASSLRDITYEQYF.

The rearrangement links TRBV29-1 to TRBJ1-5; D unclear. Germline CDR1 SQVTM, CDR2 ANQGSEA. The CDR3 length is 13 residues. V lost 4 bases, J lost 7 bases, and 14 bases lay in between. Here the CDR3 reads CSVGDNSGQPQHF. Here the CDR3 DNA reads TGCAGCGTTGGAGACAACTCCGGGCAGCCCCAGCATTTT.

The rearrangement uses TRBV6-6 and TRBJ1-2, with 10 nucleotides matching TRBD1. Germline V CDR1 and CDR2: MNHNY, SVGAGI (reference sequence). The length of the CDR3 is 12 residues. Germline trimming cut 6 bases from V and 6 bases from J; bases unmatched to any gene: 1. The CDR3 here is CASRGTGDGYTF. The CDR3 region has the DNA TGTGCCAGCAGGGGGACAGGGGATGGCTACACCTTC.

CDR3 bases: TGTGCCAGCACTGGGACAGACTATGGCTACACCTTC. It specifies CASTGTDYGYTF. The chain links TRBV7-9 to TRBJ1-2; 7 nucleotides agree with TRBD1. V lost 7 bases and J lost 3; bases outside the gene matches: 2. This CDR3 is built from 12 residues. Germline CDR1 reads SEHNR; CDR2 reads FQNEAQ (reference sequence).

The chain links TRBV6-5 to TRBJ1-1, with D possibly being TRBD1 (5 bases). The CDR3 is made up of 15 amino acids. Germline CDR1 reads MNHEY; CDR2 reads SVGAGI. The V gene lost 1 base and the J gene lost 4 bases, with 13 bases spanning the gap. The DNA for the CDR3 is TGTGCCAGCAGTTACTTGGCAGGGAGGGGCACTGAAGCTTTCTTT. Translating it yields CASSYLAGRGTEAFF.

By sample fraction, this clone is medium-sized. The chain recombines TRBV6-1 with TRBJ1-2; 8 nucleotides align to TRBD1. CDR1 is MNHNS and CDR2 is SASEGT in the germline V gene. V lost 5 bases, J lost 8 bases, and 7 bases stayed unmatched. This CDR3 has 13 residues. The CDR3 loop is CASSFDRGGGYTF. The CDR3 DNA sequence: TGTGCCAGCAGTTTCGACAGGGGCGGCGGCTACACCTTC.

This clone was observed a handful of times. The chain couples TRBV6-7 to TRBJ1-1; weak D call: TRBD1 (5 bases). TRBV6-7 is classed as an ORF, of uncertain function. V was clipped by 0 bases and J by 6 bases, with 14 bases between them. This CDR3 is 15 amino acids long. For the CDR3, the DNA is TGTGCCAGCAGTTACTCGGGGCCCTGGCCCCCTGAAGCTTTCTTT. It codes for CASSYSGPWPPEAFF.

This chain joins TRBV7-8 and TRBJ2-7; 9 bases are shared with TRBD2. V lost 1 base, J lost 5 bases, and 12 bases stayed unmatched. The CDR3 contains 17 residues. CDR1 SGHVS and CDR2 FQNEAQ come from the germline V gene. The DNA of the CDR3 is TGTGCCAGCAGCTTAGTGCTGAGGGCTAGCGGGATCCACGAGCAGTACTTC. It translates to CASSLVLRASGIHEQYF.

This CDR3 reads CASSPFPDYFYNEQFF. In DNA, the CDR3 is TGTGCCAGCAGCCCGTTTCCGGACTACTTCTACAATGAGCAGTTCTTC. V gene TRBV7-9 combines with J gene TRBJ2-1; D is possibly TRBD2 (6 bases). Trimming cost V 5 bases and J 3 bases, with 17 bases left between them. The CDR3 runs to 16 residues. Looked up from germline, CDR1 is SEHNR and CDR2 is FQNEAQ (reference sequence).

The rearrangement joins TRBV10-2 to TRBJ2-1, with a tentative D call TRBD2 (5 bases). The germline V and J ends were trimmed by 2 bases and 6 bases, with 11 bases remaining between them. From germline, CDR1 is WSHSY and CDR2 SAAADI. The CDR3 is 14 residues long. The CDR3 here is CASSETTSSNEQFF. The CDR3 nucleotides read TGCGCCAGCAGTGAGACAACTAGTTCCAATGAGCAGTTCTTC.

The J gene is TRBJ2-7, the V gene TRBV12-2; TRBD2 is the table's D call, not checked against the DNA. TRBV12-2 counts as a pseudogene. This CDR3 spans 15 amino acids. The CDR3 sequence is CASRLAVAGTYEQYF. The CDR3 bases are TGTGCAAGTCGCTTAGCGGTAGCGGGTACCTACGAGCAGTACTTC.

The chain couples TRBV7-6 to TRBJ1-2; 9 bases align to TRBD1. This CDR3 comprises 15 residues. The junction had 6 bases not matched to a gene; V was cut back by 4 bases and J by 3 bases. From germline, CDR1 is SGHVS and CDR2 FNYEAQ. The CDR3 DNA reads TGTGCCAGCAGCTCCCGGACAGGGGATGACTATGGCTACACCTTC. Encoded protein: CASSSRTGDDYGYTF.

The chain carries TRBV15 and TRBJ1-2, with 10 bases aligning to TRBD1. This CDR3 contains 15 residues. The V gene's germline CDR1 is LNHNV and CDR2 YYDKDF (reference sequence). Unmatched junction bases numbered 10, after V lost 4 bases and J lost 8 bases. Here the CDR3 DNA reads TGTGCCACCAGCACTAGACAGGGGGCGTGGGGGGGCTACACCTTC. Residues: CATSTRQGAWGGYTF.

The chain's CDR3 is CSVATGDSREKLFF. The CDR3 bases are TGCAGCGTTGCTACAGGGGATTCCCGGGAAAAACTGTTTTTT. The rearrangement links TRBV29-1 to TRBJ1-4; TRBD1 aligns across 7 bases. The CDR3 length is 14 residues. Germline lookup yields CDR1 SQVTM and CDR2 ANQGSEA. With 4 bases clipped from V and 8 bases from J, the junction kept 10 bases outside the gene matches.

V is TRBV27 and J is TRBJ2-2, with 7 bases fitting TRBD2. The ends lost 5 bases at V and 0 bases at J; junction bases unmatched: 6. Germline V CDR1 and CDR2: MNHEY, SMNVEV (reference sequence). The CDR3 covers 16 residues. The CDR3: CASSPTSLTNTGELFF. CDR3 coding DNA: TGTGCCAGCAGTCCGACTAGCCTAACGAACACCGGGGAGCTGTTTTTT.

The genes are TRBV28 and TRBJ1-4; 7 nucleotides match TRBD1. The CDR3 covers 16 residues. The germline V gene encodes CDR1 MDHEN and CDR2 SYDVKM. V dropped 5 bases and J dropped 3; count of bases not matched to a gene: 9. CDR3 sequence: CASSPHRGGANEKLFF. The CDR3 DNA reads TGTGCCAGCAGTCCCCACAGGGGTGGGGCTAATGAAAAACTGTTTTTT.

The rearrangement joins TRBV5-1 to TRBJ1-2; 9 nucleotides align to TRBD1. Trimming cost V 4 bases and J 5 bases; bases outside gene matches: 12. The CDR3 covers 16 residues. The germline V gene has CDR1 SGHRS and CDR2 YFSETQ. The CDR3 is CASSDEGQGGGYGYTF. CDR3 nucleotide sequence: TGCGCCAGCAGCGACGAGGGACAGGGCGGAGGATATGGCTACACCTTC.

This rearrangement joins TRBV9 to TRBJ1-2; weak D call: TRBD1 (5 bases). The V end lost 0 bases, the J end lost 7 bases, and 13 bases lay between the germline ends. This CDR3 region has 14 residues. The germline CDR1 and CDR2 sequences are SGDLS and YYNGEE. The CDR3 here is CASSVDFGGGGYTF. The CDR3 DNA is TGTGCCAGCAGCGTAGATTTCGGGGGAGGTGGCTACACCTTC.